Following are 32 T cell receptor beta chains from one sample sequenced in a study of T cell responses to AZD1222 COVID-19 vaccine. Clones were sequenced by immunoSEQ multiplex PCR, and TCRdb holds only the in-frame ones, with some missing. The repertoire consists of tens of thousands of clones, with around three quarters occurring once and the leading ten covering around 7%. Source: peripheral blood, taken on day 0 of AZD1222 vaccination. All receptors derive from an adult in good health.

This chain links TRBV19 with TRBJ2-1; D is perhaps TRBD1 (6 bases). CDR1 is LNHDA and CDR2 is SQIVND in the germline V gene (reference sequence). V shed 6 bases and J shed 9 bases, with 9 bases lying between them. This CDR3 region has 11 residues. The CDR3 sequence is CASRRGIEQFF. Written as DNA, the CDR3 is TGTGCCAGTAGAAGGGGGATTGAGCAGTTCTTC.

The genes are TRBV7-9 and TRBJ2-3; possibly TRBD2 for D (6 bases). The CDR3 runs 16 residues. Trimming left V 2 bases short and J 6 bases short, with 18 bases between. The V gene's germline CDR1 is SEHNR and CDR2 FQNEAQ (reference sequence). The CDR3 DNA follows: TGTGCCAGCAGCTTACTGGCAACCTGGGGGGTGGATACGCAGTATTTT. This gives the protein CASSLLATWGVDTQYF.

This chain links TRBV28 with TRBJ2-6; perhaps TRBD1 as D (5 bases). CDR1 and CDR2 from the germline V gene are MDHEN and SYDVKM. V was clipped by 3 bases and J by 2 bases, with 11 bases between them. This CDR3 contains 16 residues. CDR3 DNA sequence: TGTGCCAGCAGTTTTAACAGGTTGACTGGGGCCAACGTCCTGACTTTC. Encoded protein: CASSFNRLTGANVLTF.

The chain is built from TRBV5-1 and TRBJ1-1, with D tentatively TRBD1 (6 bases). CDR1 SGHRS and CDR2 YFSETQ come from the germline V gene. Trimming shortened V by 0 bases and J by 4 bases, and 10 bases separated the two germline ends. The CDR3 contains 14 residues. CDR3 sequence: CASSLAKGGTEAFF. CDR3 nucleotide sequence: TGCGCCAGCAGCTTGGCCAAGGGGGGCACTGAAGCTTTCTTT.

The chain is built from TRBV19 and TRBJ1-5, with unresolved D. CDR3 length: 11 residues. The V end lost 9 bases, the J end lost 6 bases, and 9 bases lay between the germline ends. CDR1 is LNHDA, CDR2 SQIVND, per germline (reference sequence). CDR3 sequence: CASMNSQPQHF. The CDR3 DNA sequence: TGTGCCAGCATGAACAGTCAGCCCCAGCATTTT.

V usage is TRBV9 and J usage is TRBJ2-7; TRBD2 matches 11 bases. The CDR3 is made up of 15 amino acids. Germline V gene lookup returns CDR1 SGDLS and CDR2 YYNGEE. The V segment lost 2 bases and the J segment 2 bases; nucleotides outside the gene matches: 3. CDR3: CASSVLAGGAYEQYF. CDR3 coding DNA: TGTGCCAGCAGCGTTCTAGCGGGAGGCGCCTACGAGCAGTACTTC.

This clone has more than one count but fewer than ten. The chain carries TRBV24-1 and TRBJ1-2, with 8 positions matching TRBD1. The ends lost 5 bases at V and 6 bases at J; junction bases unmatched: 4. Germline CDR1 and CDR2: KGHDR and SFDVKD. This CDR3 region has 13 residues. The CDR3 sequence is CATSGRTGNGYTF. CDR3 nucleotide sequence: TGTGCCACCAGTGGTAGGACAGGGAATGGCTACACCTTC.

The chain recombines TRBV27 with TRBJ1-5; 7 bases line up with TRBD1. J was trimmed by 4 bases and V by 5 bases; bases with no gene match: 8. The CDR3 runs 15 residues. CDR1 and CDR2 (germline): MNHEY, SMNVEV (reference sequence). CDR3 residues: CASSILGTANQPQHF. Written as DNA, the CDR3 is TGTGCCAGCAGTATATTGGGGACAGCAAATCAGCCCCAGCATTTT.

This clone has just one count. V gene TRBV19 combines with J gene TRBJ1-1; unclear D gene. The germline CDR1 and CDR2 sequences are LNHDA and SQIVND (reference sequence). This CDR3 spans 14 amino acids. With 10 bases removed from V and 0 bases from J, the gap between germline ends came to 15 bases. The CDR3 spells CATQLSHMNTEAFF. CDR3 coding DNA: TGTGCCACCCAACTCTCACACATGAACACTGAAGCTTTCTTT. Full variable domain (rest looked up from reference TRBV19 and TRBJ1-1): DGGITQSPKYLFRKEGQNVTLSCEQNLNHDAMYWYRQDPGQGLRLIYYSQIVNDFQKGDIAEGYSVSREKKESFPLTVTSAQKNPTAFYLCATQLSHMNTEAFFGQGTRLTVV.

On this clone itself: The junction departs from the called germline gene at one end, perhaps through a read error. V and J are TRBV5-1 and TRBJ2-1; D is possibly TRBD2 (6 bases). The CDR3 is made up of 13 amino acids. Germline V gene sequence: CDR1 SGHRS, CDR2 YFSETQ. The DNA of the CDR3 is TGCGCCAGCACCTTGACGGGGGTCAATGAGCAGTTCTTC. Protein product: CASTLTGVNEQFF.

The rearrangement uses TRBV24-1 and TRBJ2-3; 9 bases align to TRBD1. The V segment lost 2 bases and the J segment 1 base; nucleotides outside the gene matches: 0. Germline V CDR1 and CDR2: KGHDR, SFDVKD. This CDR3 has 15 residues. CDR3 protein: CATSDWTGGTDTQYF. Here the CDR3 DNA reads TGTGCCACCAGTGATTGGACAGGGGGCACAGATACGCAGTATTTT.

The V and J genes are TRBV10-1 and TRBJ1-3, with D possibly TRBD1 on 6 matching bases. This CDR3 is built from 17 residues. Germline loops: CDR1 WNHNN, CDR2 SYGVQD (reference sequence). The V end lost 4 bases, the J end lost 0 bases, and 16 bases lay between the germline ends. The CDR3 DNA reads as TGCGCCAGCAGTGGGCCGGGACATACCAACTCTGGAAACACCATATATTTT. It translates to CASSGPGHTNSGNTIYF.

The CDR3 nucleotides are TGTGCCAGCAGCGGATCCGGGACAGGGATCTATAATTCACCCCTCCACTTT. It codes for CASSGSGTGIYNSPLHF. The gene calls are TRBV5-4 and TRBJ1-6, with 9 bases lining up with TRBD1. The germline V gene has CDR1 SGHNT and CDR2 YYREEE (reference sequence). Unmatched junction bases numbered 8, after V lost 4 bases and J lost 3 bases. CDR3 size: 17 residues.

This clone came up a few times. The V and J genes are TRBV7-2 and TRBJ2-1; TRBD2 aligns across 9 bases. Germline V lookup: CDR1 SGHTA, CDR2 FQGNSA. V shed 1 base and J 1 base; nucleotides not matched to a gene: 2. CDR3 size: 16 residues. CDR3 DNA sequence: TGTGCCAGCAGCTTAGGCGGGGGGGAGTCCTACAATGAGCAGTTCTTC. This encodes CASSLGGGESYNEQFF. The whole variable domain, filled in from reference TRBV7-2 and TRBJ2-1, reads GAGVSQSPSNKVTEKGKDVELRCDPISGHTALYWYRQSLGQGLEFLIYFQGNSAPDKSGLPSDRFSAERTGGSVSTLTIQRTQQEDSAVYLCASSLGGGESYNEQFFGPGTRLTVL.

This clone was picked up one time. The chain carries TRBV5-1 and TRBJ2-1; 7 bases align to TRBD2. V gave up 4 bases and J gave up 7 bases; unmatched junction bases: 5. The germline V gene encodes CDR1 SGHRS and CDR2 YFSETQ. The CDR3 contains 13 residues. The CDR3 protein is CASSQDSGNEQFF. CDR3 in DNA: TGCGCCAGCAGCCAAGATAGCGGGAATGAGCAGTTCTTC.

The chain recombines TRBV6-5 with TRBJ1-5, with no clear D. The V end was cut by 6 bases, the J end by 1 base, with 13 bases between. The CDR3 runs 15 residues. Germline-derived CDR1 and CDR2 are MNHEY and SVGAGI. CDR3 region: CASRPAGSSNQPQHF. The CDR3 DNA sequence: TGTGCCAGCAGACCGGCGGGGTCGAGCAATCAGCCCCAGCATTTT.

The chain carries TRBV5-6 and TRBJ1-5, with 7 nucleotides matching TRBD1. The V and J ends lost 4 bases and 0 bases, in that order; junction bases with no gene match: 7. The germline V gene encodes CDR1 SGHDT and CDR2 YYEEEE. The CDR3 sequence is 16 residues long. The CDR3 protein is CASSRQGSTSNQPQHF. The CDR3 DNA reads TGTGCCAGCAGCCGACAGGGATCTACTAGCAATCAGCCCCAGCATTTT.

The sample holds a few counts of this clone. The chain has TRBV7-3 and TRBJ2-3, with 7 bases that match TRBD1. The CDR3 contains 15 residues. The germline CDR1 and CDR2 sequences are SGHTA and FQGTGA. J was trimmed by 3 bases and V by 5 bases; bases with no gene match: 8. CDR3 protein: CASSVTGIGTDTQYF. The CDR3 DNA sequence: TGTGCCAGCAGCGTGACAGGGATAGGGACAGATACGCAGTATTTT.

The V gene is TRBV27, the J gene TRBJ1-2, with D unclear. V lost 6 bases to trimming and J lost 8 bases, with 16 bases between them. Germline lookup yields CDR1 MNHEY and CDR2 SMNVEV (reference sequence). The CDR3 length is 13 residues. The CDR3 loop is CASSYGPGRGYTF. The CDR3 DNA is TGTGCCAGCAGCTACGGACCGGGGAGAGGCTACACCTTC.

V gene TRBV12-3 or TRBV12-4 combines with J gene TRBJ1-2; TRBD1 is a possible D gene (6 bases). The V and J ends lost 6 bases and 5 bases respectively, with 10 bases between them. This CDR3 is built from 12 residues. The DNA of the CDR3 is TGTGCCAGCAGCACCACAGGGTATGGCTACACCTTC. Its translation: CASSTTGYGYTF.

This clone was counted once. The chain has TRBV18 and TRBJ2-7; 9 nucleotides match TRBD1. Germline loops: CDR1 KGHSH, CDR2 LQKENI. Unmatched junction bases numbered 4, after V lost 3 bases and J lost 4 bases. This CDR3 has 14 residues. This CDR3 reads CASSPGTGNYEQYF. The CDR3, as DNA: TGTGCCAGCTCACCCGGGACAGGGAATTACGAGCAGTACTTC.

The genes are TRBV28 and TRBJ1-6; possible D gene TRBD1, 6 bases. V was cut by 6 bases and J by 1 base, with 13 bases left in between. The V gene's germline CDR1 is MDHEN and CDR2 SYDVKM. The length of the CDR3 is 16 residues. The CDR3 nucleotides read TGTGCCAGCAGCACAGGGACAAGGTCCTATAATTCACCCCTCCACTTT. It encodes CASSTGTRSYNSPLHF.

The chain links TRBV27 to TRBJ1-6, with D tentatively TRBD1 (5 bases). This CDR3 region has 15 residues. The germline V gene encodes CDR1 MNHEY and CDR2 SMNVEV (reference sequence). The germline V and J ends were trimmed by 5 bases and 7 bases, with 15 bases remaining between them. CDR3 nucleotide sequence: TGTGCCAGCAGTCCGCAATCCAACAGGAATTCACCCCTCCACTTT. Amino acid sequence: CASSPQSNRNSPLHF.

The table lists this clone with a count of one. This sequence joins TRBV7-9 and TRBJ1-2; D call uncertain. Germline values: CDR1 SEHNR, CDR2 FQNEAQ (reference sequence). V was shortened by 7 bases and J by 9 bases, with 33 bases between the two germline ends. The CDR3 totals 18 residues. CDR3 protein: CASTTSLGFSPITRSYTF. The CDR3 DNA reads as TGTGCCAGCACCACCAGCTTAGGGTTCTCTCCGATCACCAGGAGCTACACCTTC. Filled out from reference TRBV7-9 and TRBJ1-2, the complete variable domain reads DTGVSQNPRHKITKRGQNVTFRCDPISEHNRLYWYRQTLGQGPEFLTYFQNEAQLEKSRLLSDRFSAERPKGSFSTLEIQRTEQGDSAMYLCASTTSLGFSPITRSYTFGSGTRLTVV.

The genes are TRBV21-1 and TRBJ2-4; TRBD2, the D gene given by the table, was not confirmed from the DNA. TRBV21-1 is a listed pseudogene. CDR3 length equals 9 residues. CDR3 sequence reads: CASSKYRYF. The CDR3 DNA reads TGTGCCAGCAGCAAATATAGGTACTTC.

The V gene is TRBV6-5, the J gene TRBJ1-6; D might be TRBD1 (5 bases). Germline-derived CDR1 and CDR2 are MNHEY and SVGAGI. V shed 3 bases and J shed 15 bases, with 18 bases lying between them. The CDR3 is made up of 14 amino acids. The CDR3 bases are TGTGCCAGCAGTTATGGGCAGGGCCTTGGGTTCCTCCACTTT. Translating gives CASSYGQGLGFLHF.

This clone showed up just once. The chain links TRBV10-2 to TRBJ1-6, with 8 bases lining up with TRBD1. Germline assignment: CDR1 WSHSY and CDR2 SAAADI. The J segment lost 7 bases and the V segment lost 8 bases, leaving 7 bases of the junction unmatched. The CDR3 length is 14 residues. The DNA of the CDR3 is TGCGCCAGCGTAGGACAGGGCCCCAATTCACCCCTCCACTTT. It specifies CASVGQGPNSPLHF.

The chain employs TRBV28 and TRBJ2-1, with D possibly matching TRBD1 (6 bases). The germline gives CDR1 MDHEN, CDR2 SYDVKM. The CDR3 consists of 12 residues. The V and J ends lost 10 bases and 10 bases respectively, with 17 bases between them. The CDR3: CATQGYQFEQFF. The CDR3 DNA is TGTGCCACCCAGGGGTATCAGTTCGAGCAGTTCTTC.

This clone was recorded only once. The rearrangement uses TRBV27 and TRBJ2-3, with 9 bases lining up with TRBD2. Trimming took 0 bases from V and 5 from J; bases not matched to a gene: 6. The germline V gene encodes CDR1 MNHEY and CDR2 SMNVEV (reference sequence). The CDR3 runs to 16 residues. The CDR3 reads CASSLSLAGLGDTQYF. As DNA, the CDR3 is TGTGCCAGCAGTTTATCGCTAGCGGGGCTCGGAGATACGCAGTATTTT.

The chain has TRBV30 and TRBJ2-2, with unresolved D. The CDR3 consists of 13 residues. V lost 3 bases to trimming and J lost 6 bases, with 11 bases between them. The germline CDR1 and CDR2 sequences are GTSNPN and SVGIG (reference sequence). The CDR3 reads CAWRPRGPGELFF. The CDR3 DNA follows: TGTGCCTGGAGGCCCAGAGGCCCCGGGGAGCTGTTTTTT.

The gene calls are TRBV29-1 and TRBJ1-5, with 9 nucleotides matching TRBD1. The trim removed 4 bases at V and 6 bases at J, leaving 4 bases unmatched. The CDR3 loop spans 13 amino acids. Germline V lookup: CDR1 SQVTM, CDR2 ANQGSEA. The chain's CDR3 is CSVGVTGGQPQHF. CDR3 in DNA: TGCAGCGTTGGGGTGACAGGGGGTCAGCCCCAGCATTTT.

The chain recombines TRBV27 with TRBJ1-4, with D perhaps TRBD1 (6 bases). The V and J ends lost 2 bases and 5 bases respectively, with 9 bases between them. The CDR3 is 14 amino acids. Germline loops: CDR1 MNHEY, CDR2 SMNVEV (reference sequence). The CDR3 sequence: CASSLARGNEKLFF. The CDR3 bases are TGTGCCAGCAGTTTAGCCAGGGGCAATGAAAAACTGTTTTTT.